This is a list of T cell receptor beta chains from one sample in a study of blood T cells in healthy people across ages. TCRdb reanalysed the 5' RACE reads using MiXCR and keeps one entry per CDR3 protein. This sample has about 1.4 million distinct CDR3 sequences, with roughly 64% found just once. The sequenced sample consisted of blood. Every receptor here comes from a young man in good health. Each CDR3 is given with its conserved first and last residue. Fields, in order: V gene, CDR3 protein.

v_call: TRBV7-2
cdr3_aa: CASSPSGGHYEQYF

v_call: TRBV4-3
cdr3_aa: CASSHAIVPGTGTYEQYF

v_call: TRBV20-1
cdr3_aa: CSASPRGGNQPQHF

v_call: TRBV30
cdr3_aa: CAWSPPTRTGQHF

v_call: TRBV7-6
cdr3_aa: CASSPHPGGRSYNEQFF

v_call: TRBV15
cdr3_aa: CATSRPTGTTEAFF

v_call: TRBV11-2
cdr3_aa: CASSLVTSGGAFF

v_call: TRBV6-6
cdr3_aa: CASSYSAGDLYEQYF

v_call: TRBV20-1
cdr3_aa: CSARFVDRDSGLEAFF

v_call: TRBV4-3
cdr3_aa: CASSQDSVGGDTQYF

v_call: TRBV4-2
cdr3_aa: CASSPGKTAQETQYF

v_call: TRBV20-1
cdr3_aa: CSARETGGGTLAKNIQYF

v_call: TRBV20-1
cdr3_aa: CSASEREASYNEQFF

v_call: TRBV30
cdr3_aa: CAWMGFSGAEQYF

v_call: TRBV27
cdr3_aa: CASFRLAGVSDTQYF

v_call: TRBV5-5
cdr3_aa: CASGRVQGDTDTQYF

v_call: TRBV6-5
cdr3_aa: CASSQRLEVSDTQYF

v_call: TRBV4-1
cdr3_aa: CASSHPLRDRGSEQYF

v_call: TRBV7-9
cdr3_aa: CASSPSRPGGEKLFF

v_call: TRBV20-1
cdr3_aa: CSARFSGGLNEQFF

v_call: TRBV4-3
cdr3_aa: CASSHLSADTQYF

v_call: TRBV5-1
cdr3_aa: CASSLTRQETYEQYF

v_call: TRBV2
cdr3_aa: CASSDSSYNSPLHF

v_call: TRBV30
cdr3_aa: CAWSPGLAIYEQYF

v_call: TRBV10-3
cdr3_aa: CAIRETGITEAFF

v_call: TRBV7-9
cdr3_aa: CASGPLAGGNEQYF

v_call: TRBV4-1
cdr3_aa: CASSQPYFYRDRYGYTF

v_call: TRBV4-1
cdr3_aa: CASSQDVGAGIGEQYF

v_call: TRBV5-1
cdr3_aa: CASSLGPEAHIQYF

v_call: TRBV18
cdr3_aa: CASSPLLESSYNEQFF

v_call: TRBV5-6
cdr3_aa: CASSPFGTSGYTYNEQFF

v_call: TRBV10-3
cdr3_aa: CAISEKRGTDTQYF

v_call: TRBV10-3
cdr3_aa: CAISDSGRGNQPQHF

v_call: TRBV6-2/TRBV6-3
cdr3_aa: CATLTGSYEQYF

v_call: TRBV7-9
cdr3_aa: CASSPANSGETQYF

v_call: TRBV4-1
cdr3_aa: CASSQQKTGFSQPQHF

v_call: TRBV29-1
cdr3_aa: CSVAAPRGTEAFF